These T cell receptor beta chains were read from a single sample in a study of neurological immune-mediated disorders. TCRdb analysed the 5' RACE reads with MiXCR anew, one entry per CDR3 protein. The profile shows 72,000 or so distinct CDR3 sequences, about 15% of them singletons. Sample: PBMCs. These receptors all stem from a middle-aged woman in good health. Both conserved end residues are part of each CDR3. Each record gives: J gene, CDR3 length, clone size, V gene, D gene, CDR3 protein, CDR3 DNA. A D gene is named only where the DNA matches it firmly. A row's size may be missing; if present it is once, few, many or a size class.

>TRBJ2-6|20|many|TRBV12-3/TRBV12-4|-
CASSIRVFRALGSGANVLTF
TGTGCCAGCAGCATACGAGTCTTCAGGGCTTTGGGCTCTGGGGCCAACGTCCTGACTTTC
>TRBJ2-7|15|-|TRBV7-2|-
CASSLGLGRTYEQYF
TGTGCCAGCAGCTTAGGTTTAGGCAGAACCTACGAGCAGTACTTC
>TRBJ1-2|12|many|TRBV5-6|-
CASSLPGYGYTF
TGTGCCAGCAGCTTGCCAGGGTATGGCTACACCTTC
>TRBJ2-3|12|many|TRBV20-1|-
CSEAGGTDTQYF
TGCAGTGAGGCTGGTGGCACAGATACGCAGTATTTT
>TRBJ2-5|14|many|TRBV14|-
CASSQDLGEETQYF
TGTGCCAGCAGCCAAGATCTCGGGGAAGAGACCCAGTACTTC
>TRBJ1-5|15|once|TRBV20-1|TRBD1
CSARDWGQGDQPQHF
TGCAGTGCTAGAGATTGGGGACAGGGTGATCAGCCCCAGCATTTT
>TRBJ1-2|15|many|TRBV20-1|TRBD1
CSAPRDTQGAFGYTF
TGCAGTGCCCCGAGAGATACCCAGGGGGCATTTGGCTACACCTTC
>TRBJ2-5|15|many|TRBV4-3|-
CASSQDLSGGETQYF
TGCGCCAGCAGCCAAGATCTTAGCGGAGGCGAGACCCAGTACTTC
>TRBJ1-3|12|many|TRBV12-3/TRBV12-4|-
CASSYFGNTIYF
TGTGCCAGCAGTTACTTTGGAAACACCATATATTTT
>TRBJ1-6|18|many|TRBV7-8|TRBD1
CASSLLGTGGQGNSPLHF
TGTGCCAGCAGCTTATTGGGGACAGGGGGCCAAGGAAATTCACCCCTCCACTTT
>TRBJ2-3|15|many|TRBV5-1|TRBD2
CASSLELADTDTQYF
TGCGCCAGCAGCTTGGAACTAGCGGACACAGATACGCAGTATTTT
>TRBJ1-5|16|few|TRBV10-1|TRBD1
CASSRDRGLSNQPQHF
TGCGCCAGCAGCAGAGACAGGGGGCTAAGCAATCAGCCCCAGCATTTT
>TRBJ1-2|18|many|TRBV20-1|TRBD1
CSARDRRAGGLANYGYTF
TGCAGTGCTAGAGATAGGCGGGCAGGGGGGCTGGCTAACTATGGCTACACCTTC
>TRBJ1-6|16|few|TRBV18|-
CASSPERASYNSPLHF
TGTGCCAGCTCACCCGAGAGAGCCTCCTATAATTCACCCCTCCACTTT
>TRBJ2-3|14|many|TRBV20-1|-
CSARDPVNTDTQYF
TGCAGTGCTCGGGATCCCGTCAACACAGATACGCAGTATTTT
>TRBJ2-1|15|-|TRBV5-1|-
CASSPPRDSYNEQFF
TGCGCCAGCAGTCCGCCTCGGGACTCCTACAATGAGCAGTTCTTC
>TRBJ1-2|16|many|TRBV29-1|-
CSVEESGAGAGYGYTF
TGCAGCGTTGAAGAATCTGGGGCAGGGGCTGGCTATGGCTACACCTTC
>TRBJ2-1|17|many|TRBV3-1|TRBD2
CASSQLSGGVAGNEQFF
TGTGCCAGCAGCCAACTTAGCGGGGGGGTAGCTGGTAATGAGCAGTTCTTC
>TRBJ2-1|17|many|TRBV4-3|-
CASSQGLATSRANEQFF
TGCGCCAGCAGCCAAGGTCTGGCCACATCCAGGGCGAATGAGCAGTTCTTC
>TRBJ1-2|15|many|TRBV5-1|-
CASSLERDGSYGYTF
TGCGCCAGCAGCTTGGAGCGCGACGGCAGCTATGGCTACACCTTC
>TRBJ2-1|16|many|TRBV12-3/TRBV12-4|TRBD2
CASSLELEGGYNEQFF
TGTGCCAGCAGTTTAGAATTAGAGGGAGGGTACAATGAGCAGTTCTTC
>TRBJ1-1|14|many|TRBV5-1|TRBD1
CASSLDREDTEAFF
TGCGCCAGCAGCTTAGACAGGGAGGACACTGAAGCTTTCTTT
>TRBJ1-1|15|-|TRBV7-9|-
CARRPKDRLKTEAFF
TGTGCCAGAAGGCCCAAGGACCGCTTGAAAACTGAAGCTTTCTTT
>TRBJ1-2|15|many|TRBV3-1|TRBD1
CASSQLGQGWGGYTF
TGTGCCAGCAGCCAACTTGGACAGGGATGGGGTGGCTACACCTTC
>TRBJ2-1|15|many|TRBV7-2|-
CASSFTPSSYNEQFF
TGTGCCAGCAGTTTTACACCGAGCTCCTACAATGAGCAGTTCTTC
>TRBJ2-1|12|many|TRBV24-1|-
CATSDAGGEQFF
TGTGCCACCAGTGATGCCGGCGGGGAGCAGTTCTTC
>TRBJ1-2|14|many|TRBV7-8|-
CASTLLLSKGDYTF
TGTGCCAGCACCCTACTATTATCGAAGGGGGACTACACCTTC
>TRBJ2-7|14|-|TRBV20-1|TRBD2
CSSPFSGAHYEQYF
TGCAGTTCCCCGTTCAGCGGGGCTCACTACGAGCAGTACTTC